This entry concerns a single T cell receptor (beta chain). Its antigen is currently unknown. TCRdb called the 5' RACE reads again in MiXCR, with one record for every CDR3 protein. The profile covers about 44,000 distinct CDR3 sequences, with 12% appearing a single time and roughly 16% taken by the ten largest. This sample was taken from a study of early T cells in non-severe SARS-CoV-2 infection. Study-wide results and caveats: Using VDJdb, the matching emphasized anti-spike CD8 responses while missing private and CD4 specificities.

V shed 2 bases and J shed 4 bases, with 20 bases lying between them. Looked up from germline, CDR1 is SGHTA and CDR2 is FQGNSA. This CDR3 contains 17 residues. This sequence was found in an adult who was a healthcare worker with PCR-confirmed SARS-CoV-2 infection or an uninfected control (not recorded which). This chain connects TRBV7-2 to TRBJ1-2, with TRBD1 as a possible D gene (6 bases). Sequencing was performed on whole blood. CDR3 nucleotides: TGTGCCAGCAGCTTACTGCAGGGGAGGACCAAACTCTATGGCTACACCTTC. Protein product: CASSLLQGRTKLYGYTF.